The clone carrying this T cell receptor beta chain was seen more than once but under ten times. The antigen is unknown. TCRdb ran MiXCR on the reads and lists one entry per CDR3 protein. The sample records about 52,000 distinct CDR3 sequences, around 18% being singletons. The sample belongs to a study of T cell repertoires in cytomegalovirus infection. Study details: A matching HLA type, together with CMV infection, was signaled by public TCR beta signatures. Study conclusions and caveats: The ex vivo response was dominated by HLA-C-restricted CMV-specific TCR beta clonotypes.

Trimming cost V 5 bases and J 0 bases, with 19 bases left between them. The germline V gene encodes CDR1 MNHEY and CDR2 SMNVEV (reference sequence). The CDR3 spans 18 residues. The receptor comes from a human donor in good health (CMV status not recorded). Some clones in this sample may be carry-over from other donors' samples. This chain connects TRBV27 to TRBJ1-4, with D tentatively TRBD1 (5 bases). This specimen was CD8+ T cells from cultured PBMCs, taken from culture after CMV antigen stimulation. CDR3 amino acids: CASSPGSIGTTTNEKLFF. Here the CDR3 DNA reads TGTGCCAGCAGTCCCGGGTCCATCGGGACGACAACTAATGAAAAACTGTTTTTT.